The entry below describes one T cell receptor (beta chain). The sample comes from a study of cytomegalovirus exposure and HLA in healthy donors. The PCR had 60 Vbeta and 13 Jbeta primers. Sequencing used immunoSEQ multiplex PCR; TCRdb keeps in-frame clones, though not all of them. The sample consists of about 170,000 clones, roughly 79% of them appearing once. The CDR3 length is 13 residues. In germline, CDR1 is MGHRA, CDR2 YSYEKL. With 0 bases clipped from V and 4 bases from J, the junction kept 0 bases outside the gene matches. The sample consisted of PBMCs. The receptor was isolated from a woman between 45 and 60 years old in good health and CMV-seropositive. V usage is TRBV4-1 and J usage is TRBJ2-7; 7 bases align to TRBD1. For the CDR3, the DNA is TGCGCCAGCAGCCAAGAACAGGGGTACGAGCAGTACTTC. This translates into CASSQEQGYEQYF.